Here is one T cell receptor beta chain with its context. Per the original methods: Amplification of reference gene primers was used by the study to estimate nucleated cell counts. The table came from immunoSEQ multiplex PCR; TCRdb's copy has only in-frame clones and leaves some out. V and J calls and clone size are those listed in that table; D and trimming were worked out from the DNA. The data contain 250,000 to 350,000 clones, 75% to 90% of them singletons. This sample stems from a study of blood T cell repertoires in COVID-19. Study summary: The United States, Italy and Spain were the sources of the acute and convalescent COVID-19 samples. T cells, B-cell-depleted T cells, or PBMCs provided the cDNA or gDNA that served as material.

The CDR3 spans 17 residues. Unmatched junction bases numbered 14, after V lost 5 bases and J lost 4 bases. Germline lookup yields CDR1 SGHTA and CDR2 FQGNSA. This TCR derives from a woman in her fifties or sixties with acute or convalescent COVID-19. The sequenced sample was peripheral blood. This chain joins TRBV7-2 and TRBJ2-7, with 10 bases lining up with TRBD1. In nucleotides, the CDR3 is TGTGCCAGCAGCCCGCGGGGTAGCGGACAGGGGGGATACGAGCAGTACTTC. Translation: CASSPRGSGQGGYEQYF.